This T cell receptor beta chain is drawn from a study of T cell responses to AZD1222 COVID-19 vaccine. Overall study results and limits: After the peak T cell response, and only then, were repertoires sampled. Seropositive AZD1222 recipients at baseline numbered only 6 or 7. Clonal diversity may have been underestimated in mostly white British donors.

The CDR3 sequence is 14 residues long. V trimming: 4 bases; J trimming: 5 bases; junction bases outside the gene matches: 6. Germline-derived CDR1 and CDR2 are MDHEN and SYDVKM. As for this clone: Its antigen is currently unknown.

Assay: immunoSEQ multiplex PCR; the TCRdb copy retains only in-frame clones and omits some. The table records roughly 120,000 clones, around 88% of them present only once. J is TRBJ2-5 and V is TRBV28; 8 nucleotides line up with TRBD1. The TCR originated in an adult in good health. This specimen was peripheral blood, taken on day 0 of AZD1222 vaccination. CDR3 amino acids: CASSWQGARETQYF. The DNA for the CDR3 is TGTGCCAGCAGTTGGCAGGGGGCGCGGGAGACCCAGTACTTC. The variable domain in full, with the rest retrieved from reference TRBV28 and TRBJ2-5, is DVKVTQSSRYLVKRTGEKVFLECVQDMDHENMFWYRQDPGLGLRLIYFSYDVKMKEKGDIPEGYSVSREKKERFSLILESASTNQTSMYLCASSWQGARETQYFGPGTRLLVL.